Given below is one T cell receptor delta chain in context. Its target is not known. TCRdb's protein for this DNA is that of a much larger clone and differs from the translation at residue 22, likely a read error; the protein shown is the DNA translation. Germline V gene data show CDR1 as TSESDYY and CDR2 as QEAYKQQN. The length of the CDR3 is 23 residues. The data are from a study of γδ T cells in repeated Plasmodium falciparum infection. Looking at the study overall: The natural-infection arm compared Malian children under seasonal malaria with matched Australian children. Four controlled malaria infections with P. falciparum NF54 spanned roughly 640 days. Study-level results: Vdelta2-negative gammadelta repertoires appeared less diverse and less shared in Malian than Australian children.

Each sorted gammadelta sample had TRG and TRD chains sequenced. TCRdb reanalyzed the multiplex PCR reads using CATT. The table has some 50,000 delta-chain clones, over 1.5% seen once; the top ten hold over 6.5%. Flow sorting of PBMC yielded separate Vgamma9/Vdelta2+ and Vdelta2-negative gammadelta T cell populations for bulk repertoire analysis. The sequenced sample was gamma-delta T cells from blood. The sequence derives from a pool of human donors (malaria-infected and uninfected, not separated). The V gene is listed as TRAV38-2/DV8; no J gene was called; TRDD3 is the table's D call, not checked against the DNA. The CDR3 loop is CAYRSATCRIVLEPALYTDKLTF. The CDR3 DNA sequence: TGTGCTTATAGGAGCGCGACCTGTCGAATAGTACTGGAGCCCGCGCTGTACACCGATAAACTCACCTTT.